Below, one T cell receptor (beta chain) is given with its context. Its specificity is not known. TCRdb keeps only in-frame clones here, not all; method: immunoSEQ multiplex PCR. The table records around 2.5 million clones, 93% of them present only once. The CDR3 totals 17 residues. Trimming at V came to 1 base and at J to 3 bases, leaving 8 bases not matched to a gene. The V gene's germline CDR1 is SGDLS and CDR2 YYNGEE. The entry originates in a study of shared clonotypes between healthy human individuals. Overall study findings and caveats: Naive CD4 clonotypes overlapped across a handful of donors at roughly 4.5%. The generation probabilities recorded for non-shared clonotypes fell below those of clonotypes shared by all four donors. Blood alone was sampled, and tissue repertoires likely differ.

A CD45RA-negative memory subset and a CD45RA+ naive subset were separated from the CD4+ cells. The V and J genes are TRBV9 and TRBJ2-3; TRBD2 agrees at 10 bases. Input material: naive CD4+ T cells from PBMCs. The subset is: CD45RA+ positively selected. This sequence originates from a young man in good health. Some clones in this sample may be carry-over from other donors' samples. CDR3 bases: TGTGCCAGCAGCGTATTTACAGCGGGAGGGCGGACAGATACGCAGTATTTT. Its protein product is CASSVFTAGGRTDTQYF.